These T cell receptor beta chains were read from a single sample in a study of Ad26.COV2.S vaccination and SARS-CoV-2 variants. Method: immunoSEQ multiplex PCR; TCRdb's copy keeps in-frame clones and lacks some. This sample carries around 450,000 clones, around 90% of them seen once, and the ten largest clones take about 4.1%. The material sequenced was peripheral blood, taken in a trial of Ad26.COV2.S vaccine versus placebo. All receptors come from a person between 18 and 60 years old who received the Ad26.COV2.S COVID-19 vaccine or a placebo. CDR3s include the opening cysteine and the closing phenylalanine or tryptophan. D genes are given only for firm matches. Expanded clones are given a class, and other clones once, few, many or no size at all.

V,D,size,J,CDR3,DNA
TRBV27,-,-,TRBJ1-6,CASSPVNNSPLHF,TGTGCCAGCAGTCCCGTTAATAATTCACCCCTCCACTTT
TRBV6-6,-,-,TRBJ2-5,CASSQGAHQETQYF,TGTGCCAGCAGCCAAGGGGCACACCAAGAGACCCAGTACTTC
TRBV11-2,TRBD2,once,TRBJ2-3,CASSLEGSGRLGDTQYF,TGTGCCAGCAGCTTAGAGGGGAGCGGGAGGCTTGGAGATACGCAGTATTTT
TRBV5-1,TRBD2,few,TRBJ2-1,CASSPGGSYNEQFF,TGCGCCAGCAGCCCGGGGGGTTCCTACAATGAGCAGTTCTTC
TRBV9,-,-,TRBJ1-1,CASSNRQNTEAFF,TGTGCCAGCAGTAACAGGCAGAACACTGAAGCTTTCTTT
TRBV2,TRBD1,-,TRBJ2-5,CASSVLQGARETQYF,TGTGCCAGCAGTGTTTTACAGGGGGCACGGGAGACCCAGTACTTC
TRBV7-2,-,few,TRBJ2-2,CASSPRTIRRTNTGELFF,TGTGCCAGCAGCCCCCGGACCATCCGGAGAACGAACACCGGGGAGCTGTTTTTT
TRBV11-3,-,-,TRBJ2-7,CASSPSSYEQYF,TGTGCCAGCAGCCCGAGCTCCTACGAGCAGTACTTC
TRBV29-1,-,once,TRBJ2-5,CSAEWETQYF,TGCAGCGCCGAATGGGAGACCCAGTACTTC
TRBV6-5,TRBD1,-,TRBJ2-7,CASSYRGTGDPYEQYF,TGTGCCAGCAGTTACAGGGGGACAGGGGATCCCTACGAGCAGTACTTC
TRBV6-6,TRBD1,few,TRBJ1-2,CASSSGQLNYGYTF,TGTGCCAGCAGTTCGGGACAGTTGAACTATGGCTACACCTTC
TRBV3-1/TRBV3-2,-,-,TRBJ2-3,CASSPASGPYGTQYF,TGTGCCAGCAGCCCTGCCAGCGGTCCTTATGGTACGCAGTATTTT
TRBV6-4,-,-,TRBJ2-2,CASSDSLGGNTGELFF,TGTGCCAGCAGTGACTCGCTTGGGGGGAACACCGGGGAGCTGTTTTTT
TRBV10-3,TRBD1,-,TRBJ1-4,CASADRGGEKLFF,TGTGCCAGCGCGGACAGGGGAGGTGAAAAACTGTTTTTT
TRBV6-5,-,-,TRBJ1-5,CASSYGSNQPQHF,TGTGCCAGCAGTTACGGGAGCAATCAGCCCCAGCATTTT
TRBV5-6,-,-,TRBJ2-7,CASSLQKRRISYEQYF,TGTGCCAGCAGCTTGCAAAAGCGGAGAATCTCCTACGAGCAGTACTTC
TRBV18,TRBD1,few,TRBJ1-6,CASSGRDSPNSPLHF,TGTGCCAGCTCCGGCCGGGACAGCCCAAATTCACCCCTCCACTTT
TRBV3-1/TRBV3-2,-,once,TRBJ2-3,CASSQDRTSTDTQYF,TGTGCCAGCAGCCAAGATCGGACGAGCACAGATACGCAGTATTTT
TRBV7-2,TRBD2,-,TRBJ2-1,CASSSPGLAGGEQFF,TGTGCCAGCAGCTCACCGGGACTAGCGGGGGGGGAGCAGTTCTTC
TRBV5-5,-,-,TRBJ2-7,CASSFRRGYEQYF,TGTGCCAGCAGCTTTCGGCGGGGCTACGAGCAGTACTTC
TRBV14,TRBD2,once,TRBJ2-1,CASSQRTSAMGDEQFF,TGTGCCAGCAGCCAGAGGACTAGCGCGATGGGGGATGAGCAGTTCTTC
TRBV28,TRBD1,-,TRBJ1-5,CASYQGAGNQPQHF,TGTGCCAGTTACCAGGGGGCTGGCAATCAGCCCCAGCATTTT
TRBV4-3,-,once,TRBJ2-1,CASSQDFPARNEQFF,TGCGCCAGCAGCCAAGACTTCCCGGCCCGCAATGAGCAGTTCTTC
TRBV2,-,-,TRBJ2-7,CASSVGIEQYF,TGTGCCAGCAGCGTCGGCATCGAGCAGTACTTC
TRBV3-1/TRBV3-2,TRBD2,-,TRBJ2-7,CASSLTSGSGAYEQYF,TGTGCCAGCAGCCTCACTAGCGGGAGTGGGGCCTACGAGCAGTACTTC
TRBV20-1,-,-,TRBJ2-1,CSARYNEQFF,TGCAGTGCGCGGTACAATGAGCAGTTCTTC
TRBV6-2/TRBV6-3,-,-,TRBJ2-7,CASSYSLPYEQYF,TGTGCCAGCAGTTACTCGTTGCCCTACGAGCAGTACTTC
TRBV6-5,-,-,TRBJ2-1,CASSYRGDPNNEQFF,TGTGCCAGCAGTTACAGAGGGGATCCGAACAATGAGCAGTTCTTC
TRBV19,-,-,TRBJ1-1,CASRNSGHSSTEAFF,TGTGCCAGTAGAAATTCGGGACACTCTTCCACTGAAGCTTTCTTT
TRBV13,-,few,TRBJ1-5,CASSLGGGRSNQPQHF,TGTGCCAGCAGCTTAGGCGGGGGACGGAGCAATCAGCCCCAGCATTTT
TRBV7-9,-,-,TRBJ2-3,CASSLGTPSTDTQYF,TGTGCCAGCAGCTTAGGAACGCCTAGCACAGATACGCAGTATTTT
TRBV5-6,-,-,TRBJ2-7,CASKTGTYSYEQYF,TGTGCCAGCAAAACAGGGACTTACTCCTACGAGCAGTACTTC
TRBV29-1,-,once,TRBJ2-1,CSVHLYNEQFF,TGCAGCGTTCACCTTTACAATGAGCAGTTCTTC
TRBV9,TRBD2,-,TRBJ2-2,CASGAGEVYTGELFF,TGTGCCAGCGGGGCGGGAGAGGTGTACACCGGGGAGCTGTTTTTT
TRBV3-1/TRBV3-2,-,-,TRBJ1-2,CASSQGDWDYGYTF,TGTGCCAGCAGCCAAGGGGACTGGGACTATGGCTACACCTTC
TRBV28,-,-,TRBJ2-3,CASSPTSGPRSRDTQYF,TGTGCCAGCAGTCCCACTTCCGGGCCCCGATCCAGAGATACGCAGTATTTT
TRBV5-8,TRBD1,-,TRBJ2-1,CASSYYPGQGPDEQFF,TGTGCCAGCAGCTATTATCCGGGACAGGGCCCTGATGAGCAGTTCTTC
TRBV11-2,-,few,TRBJ2-3,CASSSHGQSTDTQYF,TGTGCCAGCAGCTCCCATGGACAGAGCACAGATACGCAGTATTTT
TRBV6-5,-,-,TRBJ2-5,CASSYSTGLRETQYF,TGTGCCAGCAGTTACTCGACGGGACTTCGGGAGACCCAGTACTTC
TRBV9,-,-,TRBJ1-3,CASGPGNTIYF,TGTGCCAGCGGACCGGGAAACACCATATATTTT
TRBV7-9,-,-,TRBJ2-1,CASSGTGTYNEQFF,TGTGCCAGCAGCGGAACAGGGACCTACAATGAGCAGTTCTTC
TRBV6-2/TRBV6-3,TRBD1,-,TRBJ1-2,CASSKTGTGYTF,TGTGCCAGCAGCAAGACAGGGACTGGCTACACCTTC
TRBV5-1,TRBD1,-,TRBJ2-7,CASSSGTGGYEQYF,TGCGCCAGCAGCTCCGGGACAGGGGGTTACGAGCAGTACTTC
TRBV6-6,-,-,TRBJ1-6,CASSLGQGYNSPLHF,TGTGCCAGCAGTTTAGGTCAGGGGTATAATTCACCCCTCCACTTT
TRBV3-1/TRBV3-2,-,-,TRBJ2-1,CASSQDDSGIYNEQFF,TGTGCCAGCAGCCAAGATGATAGCGGAATTTACAATGAGCAGTTCTTC
TRBV9,TRBD1,-,TRBJ1-5,CASSAGTGEQPQHF,TGTGCCAGCAGCGCGGGGACAGGGGAACAGCCCCAGCATTTT
TRBV28,-,few,TRBJ2-7,CASSFRAGAFGSYEQYF,TGTGCCAGCAGTTTCCGGGCGGGGGCGTTTGGCTCCTACGAGCAGTACTTC
TRBV6-5,-,-,TRBJ1-4,CASSLEGNEKLFF,TGTGCCAGCAGTTTGGAGGGTAATGAAAAACTGTTTTTT
TRBV10-3,-,few,TRBJ1-1,CAISAGDLMNTEAFF,TGTGCCATCAGTGCAGGGGACCTTATGAACACTGAAGCTTTCTTT
TRBV5-1,TRBD2,-,TRBJ2-7,CASRGGLAGVGEQYF,TGCGCCAGCAGGGGGGGACTAGCGGGAGTCGGCGAGCAGTACTTC
TRBV4-2,-,-,TRBJ2-3,CASSQEGGTDTQYF,TGTGCCAGCAGCCAAGAGGGCGGCACAGATACGCAGTATTTT
TRBV6-5,-,-,TRBJ2-5,CASTQGETQYF,TGTGCCAGCACCCAGGGTGAGACCCAGTACTTC
TRBV5-1,-,-,TRBJ2-5,CASSLAGQTETQYF,TGCGCCAGCAGCTTGGCGGGCCAGACGGAGACCCAGTACTTC
TRBV27,TRBD1,-,TRBJ2-3,CASRRDRVSTDTQYF,TGTGCCAGCAGAAGGGACAGGGTGAGCACAGATACGCAGTATTTT
TRBV4-2,-,-,TRBJ1-5,CASSQEWSGGNQPQHF,TGTGCCAGCAGCCAAGAGTGGTCAGGGGGCAATCAGCCCCAGCATTTT